The clone carrying this T cell receptor (beta chain) was observed a handful of times. Germline lookup yields CDR1 SQVTM and CDR2 ANQGSEA. Trimming took 0 bases from V and 1 from J, leaving 12 bases between them. There are 15 residues in the CDR3. Original processing notes: Researchers report that nucleated cell counts were estimated from reference gene primer amplification. TCRdb's copy holds only in-frame clones and misses some; the assay was immunoSEQ multiplex PCR. V and J calls and clone size are given by that table; D and trimming were obtained from the DNA. The sample includes approximately 260,000 clones, 90% of them seen just once. This specimen comes from a study of blood T cell repertoires in COVID-19. As for the study in general: Donors in the United States, Italy and Spain gave samples during acute or convalescent COVID-19. Sample material is recorded as cDNA or gDNA derived from T cells, B-cell-depleted T cells, or PBMCs.

The sequence came from a woman in her forties with acute or convalescent COVID-19. Sequenced sample: peripheral blood. This chain connects TRBV29-1 to TRBJ1-1, with a tentative D call TRBD1 (6 bases). The DNA of the CDR3 is TGCAGCGTTGAAGACTTGACAGGACAGAACACTGAAGCTTTCTTT. Translated: CSVEDLTGQNTEAFF.